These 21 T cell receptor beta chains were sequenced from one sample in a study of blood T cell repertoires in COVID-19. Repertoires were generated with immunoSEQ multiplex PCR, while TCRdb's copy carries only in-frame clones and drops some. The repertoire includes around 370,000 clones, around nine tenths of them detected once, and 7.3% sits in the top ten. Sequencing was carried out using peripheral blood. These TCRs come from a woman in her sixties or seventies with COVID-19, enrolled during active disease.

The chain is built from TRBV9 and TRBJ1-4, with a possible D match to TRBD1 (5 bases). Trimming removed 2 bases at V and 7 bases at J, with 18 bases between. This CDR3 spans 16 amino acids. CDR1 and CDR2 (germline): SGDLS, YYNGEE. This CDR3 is CASSVTSRTRIEKLFF. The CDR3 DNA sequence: TGTGCCAGCAGCGTTACCTCGCGGACAAGGATTGAAAAACTGTTTTTT.

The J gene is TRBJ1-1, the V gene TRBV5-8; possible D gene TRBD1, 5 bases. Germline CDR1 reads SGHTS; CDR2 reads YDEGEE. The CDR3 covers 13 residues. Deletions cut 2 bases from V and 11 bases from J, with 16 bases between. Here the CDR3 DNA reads TGTGCCAGCAGCTTTCAAGGGAGCGGGGCGGCTTTCTTT. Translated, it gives CASSFQGSGAAFF.

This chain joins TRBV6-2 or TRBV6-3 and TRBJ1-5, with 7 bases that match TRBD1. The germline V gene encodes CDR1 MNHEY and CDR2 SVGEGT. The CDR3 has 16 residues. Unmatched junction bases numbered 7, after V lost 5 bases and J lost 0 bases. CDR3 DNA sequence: TGTGCCAGCAGTGACCGGACAGGTTATAGCAATCAGCCCCAGCATTTT. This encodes CASSDRTGYSNQPQHF.

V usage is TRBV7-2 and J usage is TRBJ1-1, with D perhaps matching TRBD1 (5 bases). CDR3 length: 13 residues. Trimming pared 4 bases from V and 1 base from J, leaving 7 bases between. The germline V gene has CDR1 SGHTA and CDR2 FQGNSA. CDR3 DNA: TGTGCCAGCAGCTGGGGGGGGAACACTGAAGCTTTCTTT. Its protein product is CASSWGGNTEAFF.

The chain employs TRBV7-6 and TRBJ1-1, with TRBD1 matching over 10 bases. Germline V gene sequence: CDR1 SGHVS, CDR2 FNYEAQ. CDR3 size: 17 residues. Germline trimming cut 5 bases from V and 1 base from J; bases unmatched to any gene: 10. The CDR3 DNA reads TGTGCCAGCAGCATAACCGGGACAGGGGTCGAGAACACTGAAGCTTTCTTT. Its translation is CASSITGTGVENTEAFF.

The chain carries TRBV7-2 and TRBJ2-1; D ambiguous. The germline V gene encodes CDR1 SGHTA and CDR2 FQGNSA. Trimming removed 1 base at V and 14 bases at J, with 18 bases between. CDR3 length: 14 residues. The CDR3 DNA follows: TGTGCCAGCAGCTTAGAAAGAACCTCCTCTAGAAAGTTCTTC. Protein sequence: CASSLERTSSRKFF.

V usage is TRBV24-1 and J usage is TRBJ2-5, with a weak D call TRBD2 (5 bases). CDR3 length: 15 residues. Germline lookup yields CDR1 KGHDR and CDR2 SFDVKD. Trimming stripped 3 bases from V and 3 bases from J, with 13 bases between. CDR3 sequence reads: CATSDPRAPEETQYF. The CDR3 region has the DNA TGTGCCACCAGTGATCCGCGGGCCCCGGAAGAGACCCAGTACTTC.

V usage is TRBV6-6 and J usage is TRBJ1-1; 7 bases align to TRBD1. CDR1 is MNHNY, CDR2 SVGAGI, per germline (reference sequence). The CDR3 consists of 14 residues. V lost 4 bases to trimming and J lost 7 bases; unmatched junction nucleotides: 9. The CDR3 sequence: CASSSLTGNGEAFF. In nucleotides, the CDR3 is TGTGCCAGCAGTTCCCTGACAGGGAATGGTGAAGCTTTCTTT.

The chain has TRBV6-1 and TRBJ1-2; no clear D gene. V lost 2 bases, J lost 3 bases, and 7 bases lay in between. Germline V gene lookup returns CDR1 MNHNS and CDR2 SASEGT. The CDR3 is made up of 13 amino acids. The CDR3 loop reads CASSEYIHYGYTF. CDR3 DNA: TGTGCCAGCAGTGAATACATTCACTATGGCTACACCTTC.

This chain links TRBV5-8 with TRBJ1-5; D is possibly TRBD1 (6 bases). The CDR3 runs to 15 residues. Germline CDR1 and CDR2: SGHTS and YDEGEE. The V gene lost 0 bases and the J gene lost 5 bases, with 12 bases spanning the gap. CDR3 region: CASSLVGAGDQPQHF. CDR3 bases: TGTGCCAGCAGCTTGGTAGGGGCAGGGGATCAGCCCCAGCATTTT.

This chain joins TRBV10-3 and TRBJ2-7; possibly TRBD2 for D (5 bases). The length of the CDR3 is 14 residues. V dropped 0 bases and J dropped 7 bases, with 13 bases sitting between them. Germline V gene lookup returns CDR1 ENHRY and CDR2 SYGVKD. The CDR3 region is CAISESRLAGEQYF. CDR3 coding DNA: TGTGCCATCAGTGAGTCGAGGCTAGCTGGTGAGCAGTACTTC.

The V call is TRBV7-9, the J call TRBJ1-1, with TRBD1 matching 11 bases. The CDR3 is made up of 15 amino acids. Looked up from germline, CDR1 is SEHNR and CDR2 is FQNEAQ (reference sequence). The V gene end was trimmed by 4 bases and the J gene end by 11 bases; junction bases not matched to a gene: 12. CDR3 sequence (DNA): TGTGCCAGCAGCTCACCGGGACAGGGGGGATTGCGGGCTTTCTTT. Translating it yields CASSSPGQGGLRAFF. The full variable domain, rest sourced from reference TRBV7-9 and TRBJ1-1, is DTGVSQNPRHKITKRGQNVTFRCDPISEHNRLYWYRQTLGQGPEFLTYFQNEAQLEKSRLLSDRFSAERPKGSFSTLEIQRTEQGDSAMYLCASSSPGQGGLRAFFGQGTRLTVV.

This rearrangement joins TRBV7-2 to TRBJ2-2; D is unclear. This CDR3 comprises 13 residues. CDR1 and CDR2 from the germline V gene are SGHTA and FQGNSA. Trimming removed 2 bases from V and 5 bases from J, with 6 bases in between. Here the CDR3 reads CASSLSETGELFF. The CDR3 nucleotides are TGTGCCAGCAGCTTATCGGAGACCGGGGAGCTGTTTTTT.

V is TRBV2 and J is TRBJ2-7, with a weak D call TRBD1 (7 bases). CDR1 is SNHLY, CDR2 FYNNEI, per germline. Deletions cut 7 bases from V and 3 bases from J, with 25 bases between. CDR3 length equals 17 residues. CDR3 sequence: CASMIQGPTGGGYEQYF. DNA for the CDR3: TGTGCCAGCATGATACAGGGGCCCACCGGAGGGGGCTACGAGCAGTACTTC.

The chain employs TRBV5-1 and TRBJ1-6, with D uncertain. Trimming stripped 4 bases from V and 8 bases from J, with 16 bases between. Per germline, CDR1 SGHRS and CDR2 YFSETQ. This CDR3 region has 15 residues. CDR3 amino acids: CASSRTRESDSPLHF. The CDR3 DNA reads TGCGCCAGCAGCCGCACTCGGGAATCGGATTCACCCCTCCACTTT. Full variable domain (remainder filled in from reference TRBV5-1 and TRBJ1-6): KAGVTQTPRYLIKTRGQQVTLSCSPISGHRSVSWYQQTPGQGLQFLFEYFSETQRNKGNFPGRFSGRQFSNSRSEMNVSTLELGDSALYLCASSRTRESDSPLHFGNGTRLTVT.

The CDR3 reads CASSTETGMTYNSPLHF. Written as DNA, the CDR3 is TGTGCCAGCAGTACTGAAACAGGAATGACCTATAATTCACCCCTCCACTTT. The chain uses TRBV2 and TRBJ1-6, with a tentative D call TRBD1 (5 bases). The CDR3 runs to 17 residues. Germline CDR1 and CDR2: SNHLY and FYNNEI. The V end was cut by 5 bases, the J end by 2 bases, with 16 bases between.

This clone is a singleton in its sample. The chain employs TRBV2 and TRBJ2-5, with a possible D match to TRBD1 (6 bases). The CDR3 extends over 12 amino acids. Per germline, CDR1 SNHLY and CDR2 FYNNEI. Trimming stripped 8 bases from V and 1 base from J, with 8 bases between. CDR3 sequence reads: CASRTVQETQYF. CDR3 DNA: TGTGCCAGCCGGACAGTCCAAGAGACCCAGTACTTC.

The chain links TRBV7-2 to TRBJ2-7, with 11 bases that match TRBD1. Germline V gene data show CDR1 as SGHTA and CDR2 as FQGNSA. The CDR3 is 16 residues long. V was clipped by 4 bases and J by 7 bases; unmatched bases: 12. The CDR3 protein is CASSSSGQGALREQYF. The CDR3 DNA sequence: TGTGCCAGCAGCTCGAGTGGACAGGGGGCTCTTAGGGAGCAGTACTTC.

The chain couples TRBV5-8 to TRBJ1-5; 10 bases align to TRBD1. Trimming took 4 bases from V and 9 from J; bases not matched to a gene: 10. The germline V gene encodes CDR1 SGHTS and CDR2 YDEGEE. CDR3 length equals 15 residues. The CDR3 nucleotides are TGTGCCAGCAGCCCCGGGACAGGGGAAAATAGGCCCCAGCATTTT. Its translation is CASSPGTGENRPQHF.

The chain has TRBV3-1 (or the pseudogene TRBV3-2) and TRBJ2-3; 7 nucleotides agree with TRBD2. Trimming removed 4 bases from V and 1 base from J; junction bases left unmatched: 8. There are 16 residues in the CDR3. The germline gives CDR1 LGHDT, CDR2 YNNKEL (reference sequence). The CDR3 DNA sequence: TGTGCCAGCAGCCCGAGCTCCCGGGGGGGCACAGATACGCAGTATTTT. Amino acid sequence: CASSPSSRGGTDTQYF.

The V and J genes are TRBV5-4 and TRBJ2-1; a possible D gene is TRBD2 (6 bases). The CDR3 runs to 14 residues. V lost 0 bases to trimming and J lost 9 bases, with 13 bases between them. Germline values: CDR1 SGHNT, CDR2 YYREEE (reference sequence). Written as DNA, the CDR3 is TGTGCCAGCAGCTTGGCGGGGGTTTGGGGTGAGCAGTTCTTC. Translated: CASSLAGVWGEQFF.